The clone carrying this T cell receptor beta chain was counted at least ten times. The antigen is unknown. The protocol attached unique molecular identifiers to individual cDNA molecules. TCRdb fed the 5' RACE reads into MiXCR, producing one record per CDR3 protein. The data hold 30,000 to 35,000 distinct CDR3 sequences, with roughly 4% observed a single time. The data are from a study of early T cells in non-severe SARS-CoV-2 infection. Study-wide points: Anti-spike CD8 responses were favored in VDJdb matching, and private and CD4 specificities were missed.

J was trimmed by 5 bases and V by 6 bases; bases with no gene match: 9. Germline CDR1 is SQVTM and CDR2 is ANQGSEA. CDR3 length equals 13 residues. This clonotype was obtained from an adult who was a healthcare worker with PCR-confirmed SARS-CoV-2 infection or an uninfected control (not recorded which). The rearrangement links TRBV29-1 to TRBJ1-2; 7 positions agree with TRBD1. The source material was whole blood. DNA for the CDR3: TGCAGCGTGGAGACAGGGCGGGGGTATGGCTACACCTTC. Amino acids: CSVETGRGYGYTF.